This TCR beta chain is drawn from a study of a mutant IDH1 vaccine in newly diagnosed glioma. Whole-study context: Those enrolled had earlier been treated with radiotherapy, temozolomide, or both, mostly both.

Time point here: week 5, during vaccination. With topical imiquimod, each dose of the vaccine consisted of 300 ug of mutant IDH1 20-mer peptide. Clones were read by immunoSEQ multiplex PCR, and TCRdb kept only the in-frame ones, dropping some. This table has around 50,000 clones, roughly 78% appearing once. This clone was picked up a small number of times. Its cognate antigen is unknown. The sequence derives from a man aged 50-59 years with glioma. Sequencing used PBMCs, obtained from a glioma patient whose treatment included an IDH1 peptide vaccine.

The DNA of the CDR3 is TGTGCCAGTAGTATCGGGCAGGGGGCGGTCAATGAGCAGTTCTTC. It codes for CASSIGQGAVNEQFF. The V and J genes are TRBV19 and TRBJ2-1, with 8 nucleotides matching TRBD1. Per the germline V gene, CDR1 is LNHDA and CDR2 is SQIVND (reference sequence). There are 15 residues in the CDR3. J was trimmed by 6 bases and V by 3 bases; bases with no gene match: 7.